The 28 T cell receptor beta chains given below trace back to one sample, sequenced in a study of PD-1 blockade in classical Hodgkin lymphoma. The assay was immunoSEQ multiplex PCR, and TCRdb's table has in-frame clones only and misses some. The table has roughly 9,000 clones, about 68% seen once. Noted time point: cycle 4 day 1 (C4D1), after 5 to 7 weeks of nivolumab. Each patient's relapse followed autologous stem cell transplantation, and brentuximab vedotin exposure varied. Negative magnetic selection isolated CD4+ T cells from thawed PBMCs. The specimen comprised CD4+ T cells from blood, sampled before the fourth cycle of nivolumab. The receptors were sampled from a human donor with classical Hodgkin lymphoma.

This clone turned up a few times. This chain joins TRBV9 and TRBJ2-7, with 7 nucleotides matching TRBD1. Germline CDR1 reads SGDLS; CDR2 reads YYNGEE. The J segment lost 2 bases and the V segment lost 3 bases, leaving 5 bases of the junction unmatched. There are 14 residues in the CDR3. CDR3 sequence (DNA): TGTGCCAGCAGCGAACAGGGGCTACCCTACGAGCAGTACTTC. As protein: CASSEQGLPYEQYF.

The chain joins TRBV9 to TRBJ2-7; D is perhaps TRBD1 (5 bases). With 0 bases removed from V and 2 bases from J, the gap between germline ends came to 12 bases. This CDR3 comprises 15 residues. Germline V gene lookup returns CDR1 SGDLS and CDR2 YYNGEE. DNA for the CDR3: TGTGCCAGCAGCGTAGAAACAGGCGTTACCTACGAGCAGTACTTC. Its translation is CASSVETGVTYEQYF. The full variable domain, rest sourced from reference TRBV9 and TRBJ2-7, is DSGVTQTPKHLITATGQRVTLRCSPRSGDLSVYWYQQSLDQGLQFLIQYYNGEERAKGNILERFSAQQFPDLHSELNLSSLELGDSALYFCASSVETGVTYEQYFGPGTRLTVT.

The CDR3, as DNA: TGTGCCAGCAGCTCGGATTTAGGGTACCTGGGTGAGCAGTTCTTC. This encodes CASSSDLGYLGEQFF. The rearrangement joins TRBV7-9 to TRBJ2-1; no definite D call. CDR1 and CDR2 from the germline V gene are SEHNR and FQNEAQ (reference sequence). This CDR3 region has 15 residues. With 4 bases removed from V and 9 bases from J, the gap between germline ends came to 19 bases.

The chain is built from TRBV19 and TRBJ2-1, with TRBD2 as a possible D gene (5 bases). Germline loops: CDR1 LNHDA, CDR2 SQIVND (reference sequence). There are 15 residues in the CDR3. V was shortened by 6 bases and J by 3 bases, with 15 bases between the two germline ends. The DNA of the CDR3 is TGTGCCAGTAGCATTCCGGGGTACGGCTACAATGAGCAGTTCTTC. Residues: CASSIPGYGYNEQFF.

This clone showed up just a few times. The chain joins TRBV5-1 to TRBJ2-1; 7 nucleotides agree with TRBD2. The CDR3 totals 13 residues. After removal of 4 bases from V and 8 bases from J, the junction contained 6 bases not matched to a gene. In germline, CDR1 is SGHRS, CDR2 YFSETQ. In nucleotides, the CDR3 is TGCGCCAGCAGCGGACCGGGAGGCCATGAGCAGTTCTTC. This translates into CASSGPGGHEQFF.

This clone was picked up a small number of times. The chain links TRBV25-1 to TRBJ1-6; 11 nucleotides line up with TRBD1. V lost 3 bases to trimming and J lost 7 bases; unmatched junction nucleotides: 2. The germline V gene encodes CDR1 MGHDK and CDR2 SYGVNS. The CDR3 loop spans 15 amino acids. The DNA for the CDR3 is TGTGCCAGCAGTGATTGGACAGGGGGCAATTCACCCCTCCACTTT. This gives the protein CASSDWTGGNSPLHF.

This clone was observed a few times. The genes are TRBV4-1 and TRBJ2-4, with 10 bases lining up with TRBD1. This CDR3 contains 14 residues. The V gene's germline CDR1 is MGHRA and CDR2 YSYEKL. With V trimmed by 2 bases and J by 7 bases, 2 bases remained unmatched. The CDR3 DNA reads TGCGCCAGCAGCCAACCGGGACAGGGGAACATTCAGTACTTC. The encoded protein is CASSQPGQGNIQYF.

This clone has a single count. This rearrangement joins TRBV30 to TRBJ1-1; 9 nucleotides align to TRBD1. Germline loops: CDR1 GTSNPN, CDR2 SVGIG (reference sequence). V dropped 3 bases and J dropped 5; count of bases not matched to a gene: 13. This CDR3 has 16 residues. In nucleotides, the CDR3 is TGTGCCTGGAGGGTACAGGGGGCTTGGGTCCGGACTGAAGCTTTCTTT. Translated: CAWRVQGAWVRTEAFF.

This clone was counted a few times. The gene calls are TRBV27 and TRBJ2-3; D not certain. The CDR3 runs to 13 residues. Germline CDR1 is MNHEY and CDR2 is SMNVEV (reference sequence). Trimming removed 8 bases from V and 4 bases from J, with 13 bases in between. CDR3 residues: CASRLVDSDTQYF. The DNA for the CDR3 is TGTGCCAGCCGACTTGTAGACTCAGATACGCAGTATTTT.

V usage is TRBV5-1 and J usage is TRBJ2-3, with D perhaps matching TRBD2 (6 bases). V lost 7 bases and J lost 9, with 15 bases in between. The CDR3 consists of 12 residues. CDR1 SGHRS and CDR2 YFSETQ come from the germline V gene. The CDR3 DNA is TGCGCCAGCTTCCGGGACTCCCACACGCAGTATTTT. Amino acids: CASFRDSHTQYF.

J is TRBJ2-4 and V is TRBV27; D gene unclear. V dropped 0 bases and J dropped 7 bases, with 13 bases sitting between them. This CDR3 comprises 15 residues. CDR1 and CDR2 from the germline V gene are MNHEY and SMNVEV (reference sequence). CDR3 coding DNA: TGTGCCAGCAGTTTATCCACAAACCTCGCCAACATTCAGTACTTC. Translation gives CASSLSTNLANIQYF.

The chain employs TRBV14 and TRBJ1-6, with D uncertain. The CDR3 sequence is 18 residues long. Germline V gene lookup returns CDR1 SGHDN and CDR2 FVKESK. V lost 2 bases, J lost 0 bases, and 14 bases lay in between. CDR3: CASSQLGAGSSYNSPLHF. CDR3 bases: TGTGCCAGCAGCCAACTGGGAGCCGGCAGCTCCTATAATTCACCCCTCCACTTT.

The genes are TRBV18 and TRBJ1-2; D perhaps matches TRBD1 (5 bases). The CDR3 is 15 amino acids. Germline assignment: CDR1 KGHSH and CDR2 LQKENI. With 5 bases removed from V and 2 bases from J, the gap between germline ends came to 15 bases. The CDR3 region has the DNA TGTGCCAGCTCATCCGAGGGGCCAACGAACTATGGCTACACCTTC. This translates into CASSSEGPTNYGYTF.

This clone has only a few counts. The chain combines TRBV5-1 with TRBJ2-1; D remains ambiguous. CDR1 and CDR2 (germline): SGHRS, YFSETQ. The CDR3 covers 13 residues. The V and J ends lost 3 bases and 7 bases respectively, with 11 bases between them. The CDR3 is CASSSGRSNEQFF. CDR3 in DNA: TGCGCCAGCAGCTCTGGCCGGAGTAATGAGCAGTTCTTC.

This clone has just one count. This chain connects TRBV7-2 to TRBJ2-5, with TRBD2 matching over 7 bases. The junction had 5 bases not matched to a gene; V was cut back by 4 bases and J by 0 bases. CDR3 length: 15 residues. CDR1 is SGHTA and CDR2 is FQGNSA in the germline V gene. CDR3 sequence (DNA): TGTGCCAGCAGCTCTTTCGGGGGGAACCAAGAGACCCAGTACTTC. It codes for CASSSFGGNQETQYF.

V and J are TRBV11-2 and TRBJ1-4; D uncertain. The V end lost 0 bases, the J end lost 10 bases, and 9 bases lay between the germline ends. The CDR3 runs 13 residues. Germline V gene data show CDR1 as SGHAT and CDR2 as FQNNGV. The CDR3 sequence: CASSLDSMGKLFF. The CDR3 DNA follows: TGTGCCAGCAGCTTAGACAGCATGGGAAAACTGTTTTTT.

Written as DNA, the CDR3 is TGTGCCAGCTCAAAGGACCGGAGCTTGCTCGGAAACACCATATATTTT. Amino acid sequence: CASSKDRSLLGNTIYF. V usage is TRBV18 and J usage is TRBJ1-3; D remains unclear. V lost 5 bases and J lost 4, with 18 bases in between. There are 16 residues in the CDR3. CDR1 KGHSH and CDR2 LQKENI come from the germline V gene.

The CDR3 loop is CASSQGFGVGTGELFF. CDR3 DNA sequence: TGTGCCAGCAGCCAAGGTTTCGGGGTCGGCACCGGGGAGCTGTTTTTT. The chain joins TRBV4-2 to TRBJ2-2; weak D call: TRBD2 (5 bases). With 1 base removed from V and 4 bases from J, the gap between germline ends came to 13 bases. CDR1 is LGHNA and CDR2 is YNFKEQ in the germline V gene. The CDR3 is 16 amino acids.

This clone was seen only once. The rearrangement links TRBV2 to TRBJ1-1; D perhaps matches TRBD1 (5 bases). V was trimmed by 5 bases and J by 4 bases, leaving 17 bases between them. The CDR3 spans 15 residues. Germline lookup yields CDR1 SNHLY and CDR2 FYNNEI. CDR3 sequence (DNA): TGTGCCAGCAGTCGGATACAGGTCGGCGGCACTGAAGCTTTCTTT. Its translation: CASSRIQVGGTEAFF.

The CDR3 DNA follows: TGTGCCAGCAGCAGCTTACAGGGGGAGAAAAACATTCAGTACTTC. Its protein is CASSSLQGEKNIQYF. This chain connects TRBV5-5 to TRBJ2-4, with 8 bases identical to TRBD1. The CDR3 sequence is 15 residues long. V dropped 4 bases and J dropped 4; count of bases not matched to a gene: 7. Germline CDR1 reads SGHKS; CDR2 reads YYEKEE (reference sequence).

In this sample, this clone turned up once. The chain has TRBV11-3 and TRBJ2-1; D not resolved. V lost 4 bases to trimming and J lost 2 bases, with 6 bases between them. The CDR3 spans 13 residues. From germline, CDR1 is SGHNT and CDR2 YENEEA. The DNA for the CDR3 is TGTGCCAGCAGCTCCGGCCCCTACAATGAGCAGTTCTTC. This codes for CASSSGPYNEQFF. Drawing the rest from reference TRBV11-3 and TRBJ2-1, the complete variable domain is EAGVVQSPRYKIIEKKQPVAFWCNPISGHNTLYWYLQNLGQGPELLIRYENEEAVDDSQLPKDRFSAERLKGVDSTLKIQPAELGDSAVYLCASSSGPYNEQFFGPGTRLTVL.

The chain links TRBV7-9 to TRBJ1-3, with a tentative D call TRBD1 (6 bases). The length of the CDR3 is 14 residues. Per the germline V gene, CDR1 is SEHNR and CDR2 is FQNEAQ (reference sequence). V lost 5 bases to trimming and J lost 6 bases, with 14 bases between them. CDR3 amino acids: CASSHRDLENTIYF. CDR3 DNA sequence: TGTGCCAGCAGCCACAGGGATTTGGAAAACACCATATATTTT. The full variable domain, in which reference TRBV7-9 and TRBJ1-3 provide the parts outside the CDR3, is DTGVSQNPRHKITKRGQNVTFRCDPISEHNRLYWYRQTLGQGPEFLTYFQNEAQLEKSRLLSDRFSAERPKGSFSTLEIQRTEQGDSAMYLCASSHRDLENTIYFGEGSWLTVV.

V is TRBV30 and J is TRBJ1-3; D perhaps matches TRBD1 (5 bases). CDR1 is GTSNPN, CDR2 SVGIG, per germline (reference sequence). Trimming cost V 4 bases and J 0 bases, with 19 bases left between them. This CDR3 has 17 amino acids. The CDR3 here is CAWTPGDLLLSGNTIYF. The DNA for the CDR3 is TGTGCCTGGACCCCGGGGGACCTTCTCCTCTCTGGAAACACCATATATTTT. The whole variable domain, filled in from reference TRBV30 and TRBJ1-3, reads SQTIHQWPATLVQPVGSPLSLECTVEGTSNPNLYWYRQAAGRGLQLLFYSVGIGQISSEVPQNLSASRPQDRQFILSSKKLLLSDSGFYLCAWTPGDLLLSGNTIYFGEGSWLTVV.

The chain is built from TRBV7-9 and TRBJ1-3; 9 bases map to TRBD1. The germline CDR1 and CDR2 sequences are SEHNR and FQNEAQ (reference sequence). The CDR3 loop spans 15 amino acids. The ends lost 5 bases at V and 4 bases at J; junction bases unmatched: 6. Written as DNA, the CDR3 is TGTGCCAGCAGCCCGCGGACAGGGGTGGGAAACACCATATATTTT. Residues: CASSPRTGVGNTIYF.

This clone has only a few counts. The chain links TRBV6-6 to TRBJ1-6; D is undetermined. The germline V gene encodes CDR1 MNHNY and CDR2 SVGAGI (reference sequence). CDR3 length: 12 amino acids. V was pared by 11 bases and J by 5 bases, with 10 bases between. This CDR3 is CAARQNNSPLHF. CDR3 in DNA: TGTGCCGCTAGACAAAATAATTCACCCCTCCACTTT.

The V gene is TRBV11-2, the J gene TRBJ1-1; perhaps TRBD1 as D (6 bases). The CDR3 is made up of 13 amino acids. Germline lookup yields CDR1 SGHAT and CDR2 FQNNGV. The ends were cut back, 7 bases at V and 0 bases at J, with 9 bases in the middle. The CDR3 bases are TGTGCCAGCAAGCAGGGGATGAACACTGAAGCTTTCTTT. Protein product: CASKQGMNTEAFF. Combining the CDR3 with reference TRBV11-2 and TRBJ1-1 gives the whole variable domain EAGVAQSPRYKIIEKRQSVAFWCNPISGHATLYWYQQILGQGPKLLIQFQNNGVVDDSQLPKDRFSAERLKGVDSTLKIQPAKLEDSAVYLCASKQGMNTEAFFGQGTRLTVV.

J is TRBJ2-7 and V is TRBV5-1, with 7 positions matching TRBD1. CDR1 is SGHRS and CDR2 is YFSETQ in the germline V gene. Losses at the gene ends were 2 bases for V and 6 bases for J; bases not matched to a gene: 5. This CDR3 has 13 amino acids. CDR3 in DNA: TGCGCCAGCAGCTTCACAGGGGTAGGCGAGCAGTACGTC. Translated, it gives CASSFTGVGEQYV.

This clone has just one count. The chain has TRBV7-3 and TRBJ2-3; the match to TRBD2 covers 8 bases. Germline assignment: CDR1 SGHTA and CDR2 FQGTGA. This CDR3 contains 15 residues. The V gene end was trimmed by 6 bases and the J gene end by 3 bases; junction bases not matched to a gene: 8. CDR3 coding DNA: TGTGCCAGCAGGTCCCCCGGGACTAGGACAGATACGCAGTATTTT. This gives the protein CASRSPGTRTDTQYF.